This entry features one T cell receptor beta chain sequence. This entry belongs to a study of blood T cell repertoires in COVID-19. Turning to the study itself: COVID-19 samples, acute and convalescent, were from the United States, Italy and Spain.

This CDR3 has 17 amino acids. Germline V lookup: CDR1 MNHNS, CDR2 SASEGT. The ends lost 3 bases at V and 6 bases at J; junction bases unmatched: 15. Authors' analysis steps: From reference gene primer amplification, estimates of nucleated cell counts were derived. The assay was immunoSEQ multiplex PCR, and TCRdb's table has in-frame clones only and misses some. That table furnishes V, J and clone size, whereas the DNA furnished D and trimming. Seen here are fewer than 200,000 clones, 84% observed once, and the top ten hold more than 5.5%. Source material: peripheral blood. The V and J genes are TRBV6-1 and TRBJ1-1, with TRBD1 matching 8 bases. The receptor's source is a human donor in a cohort sampled during active COVID-19. Written as DNA, the CDR3 is TGTGCCAGCAGTGACTTCTACCAGGGGGCGCAGGTCGCTGAAGCTTTCTTT. It specifies CASSDFYQGAQVAEAFF.